The present entry profiles one TCR beta chain with its context. A much larger clone lies a single base off, so this may be a read error. V dropped 5 bases and J dropped 8 bases, with 12 bases sitting between them. Germline CDR1 reads DFQATT; CDR2 reads SNEGSKA (reference sequence). The CDR3 is 11 residues long. The sample is drawn from a study of tumor-infiltrating lymphocytes in primary liver carcinoma. Priming with a constant-region primer yielded TCR beta cDNA from 450 to 600 ng total RNA. Investigators got TCR beta libraries out of three nested multiplex PCR rounds, done with slightly modified ARM-PCR. The opening two PCR rounds, approximately 10 cycles each, paired TRBV1-TRBV30 forward primers with a C-beta reverse primer. TCRdb re-called the multiplex PCR reads through MiXCR, storing one row per CDR3 protein. The sample has roughly 36,000 distinct CDR3 sequences, around 75% seen once. Investigators took RNA and DNA out together from 20-30 mg of unsorted bulk tissue.

Sequences were obtained from tumor-adjacent normal liver tissue. The rearrangement uses TRBV20-1 and TRBJ1-2, with D uncertain. The origin of this receptor is a man aged 35-49 years with primary liver carcinoma and hepatitis B virus infection. This CDR3 reads CSAQTTRGYTF. CDR3 sequence (DNA): TGCAGTGCTCAGACAACCCGCGGCTACACCTTC.